The 24 T cell receptor beta chains given below trace back to one sample, sequenced in a study of cytomegalovirus exposure and HLA in healthy donors. Amplification used 60 Vbeta primers and 13 Jbeta primers. TCRdb keeps only in-frame clones here, not all; method: immunoSEQ multiplex PCR. The table has around 150,000 clones, approximately 85% seen once. Input material: PBMCs. The receptors here all came from a man between 18 and 35 years old in good health and CMV-seropositive.

For the CDR3, the DNA is TGTGCCAGCAGTTACACGGGGGGCCCGATCGAACTGTTTTTT. The encoded protein is CASSYTGGPIELFF. The chain links TRBV6-5 to TRBJ1-4; TRBD1 is a possible D gene (6 bases). This CDR3 contains 14 residues. The germline V gene has CDR1 MNHEY and CDR2 SVGAGI. V gave up 2 bases and J gave up 12 bases, with 16 bases separating them.

V is TRBV9 and J is TRBJ2-2; D gene unclear. The V end was cut by 1 base, the J end by 0 bases, with 13 bases between. Germline CDR1 SGDLS, CDR2 YYNGEE. The CDR3 runs to 17 residues. The DNA for the CDR3 is TGTGCCAGCAGCGTATCAGTCGTCATCGCGAACACCGGGGAGCTGTTTTTT. Amino acid sequence: CASSVSVVIANTGELFF.

The chain employs TRBV5-6 and TRBJ2-3; possibly TRBD1 for D (6 bases). With 1 base removed from V and 2 bases from J, the gap between germline ends came to 14 bases. This CDR3 has 16 residues. Germline CDR1 is SGHDT and CDR2 is YYEEEE. The CDR3 bases are TGTGCCAGCAGCTTGATGCGACAGGACCTCACAGATACGCAGTATTTT. Its protein is CASSLMRQDLTDTQYF.

The chain employs TRBV6-4 and TRBJ2-3; 10 positions match TRBD2. Germline values: CDR1 MRHNA, CDR2 SNTAGT. V shed 2 bases, J shed 6 bases, and the junction held 5 bases outside the gene matches. This CDR3 has 15 residues. CDR3 nucleotide sequence: TGTGCCAGCAGTGACCAAAGCGGGGGGGCTGATACGCAGTATTTT. Encoded protein: CASSDQSGGADTQYF.

CDR3 bases: TGCGCCAGCAGCTTCCGGGACAGGGGCGATGAGCAGTTCTTC. Translation gives CASSFRDRGDEQFF. V gene TRBV5-1 combines with J gene TRBJ2-1, with 10 bases aligning to TRBD1. The V gene end was trimmed by 2 bases and the J gene end by 8 bases; junction bases not matched to a gene: 4. This CDR3 contains 14 residues. The germline CDR1 and CDR2 sequences are SGHRS and YFSETQ.

The table lists this clone with a few counts. The chain recombines TRBV4-3 with TRBJ1-2; TRBD1 is a possible D gene (5 bases). Trimming cost V 1 base and J 6 bases, with 12 bases left between them. This CDR3 region has 14 residues. Germline V gene sequence: CDR1 LGHNA, CDR2 YSLEER. The CDR3: CASSQVPGVNGYTF. The CDR3 nucleotides read TGCGCCAGCAGCCAAGTGCCGGGGGTGAATGGCTACACCTTC.

This clone occurred once. J is TRBJ2-5 and V is TRBV5-1; 9 nucleotides match TRBD1. The CDR3 totals 13 residues. With V trimmed by 4 bases and J by 5 bases, 3 bases remained unmatched. Germline values: CDR1 SGHRS, CDR2 YFSETQ. CDR3 DNA: TGCGCCAGCAGCCTCGGGACAGGGGAGACCCAGTACTTC. It encodes CASSLGTGETQYF.

V and J are TRBV7-9 and TRBJ2-1; 7 positions agree with TRBD2. The CDR3 is 18 residues long. The V and J ends lost 1 base and 0 bases, in that order; junction bases with no gene match: 9. Germline V gene data show CDR1 as SEHNR and CDR2 as FQNEAQ (reference sequence). The CDR3 spells CASSLVESGGSSYNEQFF. CDR3 coding DNA: TGTGCCAGCAGCTTAGTGGAGTCGGGGGGTAGCTCCTACAATGAGCAGTTCTTC.

In DNA, the CDR3 is TGTGCCAGCAGCGACTCTAGCGGGGGGGCAGGGACCGGGGAGCTGTTTTTT. It yields the protein CASSDSSGGAGTGELFF. This chain links TRBV9 with TRBJ2-2, with 12 bases aligning to TRBD2. V lost 3 bases, J lost 5 bases, and 8 bases stayed unmatched. The CDR3 is 17 amino acids. The germline CDR1 and CDR2 sequences are SGDLS and YYNGEE.

The chain couples TRBV5-3 to TRBJ1-5; no clear D gene. TRBV5-3 is recorded as an ORF, its role being uncertain. This CDR3 region has 15 residues. Trimming pared 1 base from V and 8 bases from J, leaving 16 bases between. The CDR3 protein is CARSLIGVRLEPQHF. CDR3 nucleotide sequence: TGTGCCAGAAGCTTGATCGGGGTACGGTTAGAGCCCCAGCATTTT.

The CDR3 coding sequence is TGTGCCAGCAGTAAGGTAGCGGGGGGGCCTTGGGAGACCCAGTACTTC. Its protein product is CASSKVAGGPWETQYF. The rearrangement joins TRBV25-1 to TRBJ2-5, with 11 bases lining up with TRBD2. In germline, CDR1 is MGHDK, CDR2 SYGVNS. This CDR3 contains 16 residues. The ends lost 5 bases at V and 5 bases at J; junction bases unmatched: 10.

The rearrangement links TRBV4-2 to TRBJ2-7, with a weak D call TRBD1 (6 bases). The CDR3 extends over 13 amino acids. Trimming stripped 5 bases from V and 6 bases from J, with 14 bases between. The germline gives CDR1 LGHNA, CDR2 YNFKEQ. This CDR3 reads CASSFSQGGEQYF. CDR3 sequence (DNA): TGTGCCAGCAGCTTCTCACAGGGCGGCGAGCAGTACTTC.

This chain connects TRBV11-2 to TRBJ1-1, with D possibly matching TRBD1 (6 bases). The CDR3 consists of 16 residues. Per the germline V gene, CDR1 is SGHAT and CDR2 is FQNNGV. V lost 8 bases and J 0 bases, leaving 19 bases between the germline ends. Here the CDR3 DNA reads TGTGCCAGCCAGCGGACAGTACAGAGCATGAACACTGAAGCTTTCTTT. Translation gives CASQRTVQSMNTEAFF.

The chain carries TRBV6-1 and TRBJ2-7, with TRBD1 as a possible D gene (9 bases). V was pared by 8 bases and J by 1 base, with 15 bases between. The V gene's germline CDR1 is MNHNS and CDR2 SASEGT. The CDR3 has 14 amino acids. CDR3 sequence reads: CASRGGTGSYEQYF. CDR3 nucleotides: TGTGCCAGCCGGGGGGGGACAGGGTCCTACGAGCAGTACTTC.

The chain combines TRBV7-2 with TRBJ2-7; tentatively, D is TRBD2 (6 bases). Germline CDR1 SGHTA, CDR2 FQGNSA. There are 14 residues in the CDR3. Trimming removed 1 base at V and 7 bases at J, with 14 bases between. The DNA of the CDR3 is TGTGCCAGCAGCTTAGAGACGGGGGTTTGGGAGCAGTACTTC. It translates to CASSLETGVWEQYF.

This clone is a singleton in its sample. This chain links TRBV7-8 with TRBJ2-7; no reliable D call. This CDR3 has 15 residues. Trimming pared 5 bases from V and 4 bases from J, leaving 18 bases between. CDR1 and CDR2 from the germline V gene are SGHVS and FQNEAQ. This chain's CDR3 is CASSPSREARYEQYF. The CDR3 region has the DNA TGTGCCAGCAGCCCCTCTCGAGAGGCGCGGTACGAGCAGTACTTC.

This chain uses TRBV10-3 with TRBJ2-7, with 10 bases matching TRBD2. Trimming took 4 bases from V and 7 from J; bases not matched to a gene: 16. The length of the CDR3 is 17 residues. Germline CDR1 reads ENHRY; CDR2 reads SYGVKD. This CDR3 reads CAISGSGAGGLRREQYF. DNA of the CDR3: TGTGCCATCAGTGGTTCGGGAGCGGGGGGGTTGCGACGAGAGCAGTACTTC.

The CDR3 nucleotides are TGCGCCAGCAGCCAAGACACCAATGGGTTAGGGACAGGGGGTCTCGAGCAGTACTTC. It yields the protein CASSQDTNGLGTGGLEQYF. The rearrangement joins TRBV4-1 to TRBJ2-7; 11 nucleotides align to TRBD1. The trim removed 0 bases at V and 6 bases at J, leaving 16 bases unmatched. CDR1 and CDR2 (germline): MGHRA, YSYEKL. The CDR3 has 19 amino acids.

The rearrangement uses TRBV6-1 and TRBJ2-7, with D hard to call. The CDR3 runs 11 residues. CDR1 and CDR2 from the germline V gene are MNHNS and SASEGT. V was pared by 10 bases and J by 0 bases, with 7 bases between. The CDR3 loop reads CATTNSYEQYF. In DNA form, the CDR3 reads TGTGCCACCACAAACTCCTACGAGCAGTACTTC.

CDR3 DNA sequence: TGTGCCTGGAGCCTAGCGGGGGGGCCCCAAGAGACCCAGTACTTC. Translating gives CAWSLAGGPQETQYF. The genes are TRBV30 and TRBJ2-5, with 12 bases identical to TRBD2. From germline, CDR1 is GTSNPN and CDR2 SVGIG (reference sequence). The ends lost 3 bases at V and 1 base at J; junction bases unmatched: 3. The CDR3 covers 15 residues.

The chain employs TRBV5-4 and TRBJ2-7; tentative D call: TRBD2 (5 bases). The CDR3 has 13 residues. The germline CDR1 and CDR2 sequences are SGHNT and YYREEE (reference sequence). V lost 3 bases and J 2 bases, leaving 9 bases between the germline ends. The CDR3 sequence: CASSSGLAYEQYF. The CDR3 coding sequence is TGTGCCAGCAGCTCAGGACTCGCCTACGAGCAGTACTTC. Full variable domain (rest looked up from reference TRBV5-4 and TRBJ2-7): ETGVTQSPTHLIKTRGQQVTLRCSSQSGHNTVSWYQQALGQGPQFIFQYYREEENGRGNFPPRFSGLQFPNYSSELNVNALELDDSALYLCASSSGLAYEQYFGPGTRLTVT.

This clone was seen once. This chain uses TRBV9 with TRBJ2-7, with TRBD2 matching over 7 bases. Per the germline V gene, CDR1 is SGDLS and CDR2 is YYNGEE. J gave up 1 base and V 0 bases, and 4 bases lay outside the gene matches. CDR3 length: 15 amino acids. The CDR3 here is CASSVGGGGSYEQYF. CDR3 DNA: TGTGCCAGCAGCGTAGGCGGCGGGGGTTCCTACGAGCAGTACTTC.

This chain joins TRBV19 and TRBJ2-1; 8 bases match TRBD2. This CDR3 is 16 amino acids long. Trimming took 0 bases from V and 2 from J; bases not matched to a gene: 3. From germline, CDR1 is LNHDA and CDR2 SQIVND (reference sequence). The CDR3: CASSIEPGLAYNEQFF. The DNA of the CDR3 is TGTGCCAGTAGTATAGAACCGGGACTAGCCTACAATGAGCAGTTCTTC. Complete variable domain (other parts from reference TRBV19 and TRBJ2-1): DGGITQSPKYLFRKEGQNVTLSCEQNLNHDAMYWYRQDPGQGLRLIYYSQIVNDFQKGDIAEGYSVSREKKESFPLTVTSAQKNPTAFYLCASSIEPGLAYNEQFFGPGTRLTVL.

This chain joins TRBV10-1 and TRBJ1-6; TRBD1 agrees at 7 bases. CDR3 length: 18 amino acids. Germline values: CDR1 WNHNN, CDR2 SYGVQD (reference sequence). Germline trimming cut 3 bases from V and 1 base from J; bases unmatched to any gene: 9. The CDR3 DNA reads as TGCGCCAGCAGTGAAGGACAGGCGGGTTGGTCCTATAATTCACCCCTCCACTTT. This codes for CASSEGQAGWSYNSPLHF.